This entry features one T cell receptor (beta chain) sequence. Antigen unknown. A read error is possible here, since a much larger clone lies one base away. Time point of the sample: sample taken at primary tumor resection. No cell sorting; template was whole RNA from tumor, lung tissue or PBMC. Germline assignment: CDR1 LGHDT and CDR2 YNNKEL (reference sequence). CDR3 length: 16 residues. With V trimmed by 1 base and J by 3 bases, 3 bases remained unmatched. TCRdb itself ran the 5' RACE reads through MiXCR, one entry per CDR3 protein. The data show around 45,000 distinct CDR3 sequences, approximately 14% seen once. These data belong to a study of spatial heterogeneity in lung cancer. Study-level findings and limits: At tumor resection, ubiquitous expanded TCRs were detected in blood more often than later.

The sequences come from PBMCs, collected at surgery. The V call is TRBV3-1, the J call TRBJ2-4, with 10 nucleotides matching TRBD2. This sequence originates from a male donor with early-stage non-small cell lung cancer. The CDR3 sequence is CASSQALAGVKNIQYF. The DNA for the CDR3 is TGTGCCAGCAGCCAAGCCCTAGCGGGAGTCAAAAACATTCAGTACTTC.